Each of the 6 T cell receptor beta chains below was sequenced from the same sample in a study of T cell responses to AZD1222 COVID-19 vaccine. Clones were read by immunoSEQ multiplex PCR, and TCRdb kept only the in-frame ones, dropping some. Counted here are approximately 150,000 clones, about 90% occurring once; the ten biggest clones make up around 8%. This specimen was peripheral blood, taken 28 days after the second dose of the MenACWY control vaccine. The receptors here all came from an adult who received the MenACWY meningococcal vaccine as a control.

About this clone itself: At one of its ends the junction is not consistent with the germline gene, which may arise from a read error. The chain employs TRBV19 and TRBJ1-1, with 9 bases matching TRBD1. Germline lookup yields CDR1 LNHDA and CDR2 SQIVND (reference sequence). CDR3 length equals 15 residues. CDR3 coding DNA: TGTGCCAGTAATATAGGACAGGGGATGAACACTGAAGCTTTCTTT. Residues: CASNIGQGMNTEAFF. The full variable domain, with the rest looked up from reference TRBV19 and TRBJ1-1, is DGGITQSPKYLFRKEGQNVTLSCEQNLNHDAMYWYRQDPGQGLRLIYYSQIVNDFQKGDIAEGYSVSREKKESFPLTVTSAQKNPTAFYLCASNIGQGMNTEAFFGQGTRLTVV.

Notes on this clone: Other DNA sequences from this sample encode an identical CDR3 as well. The V call is TRBV5-5, the J call TRBJ2-3, with D uncertain. V was shortened by 0 bases and J by 6 bases, with 2 bases between the two germline ends. The V gene's germline CDR1 is SGHKS and CDR2 YYEKEE (reference sequence). The CDR3 is 11 residues long. The CDR3 DNA is TGTGCCAGCAGCTTGGGCGATACGCAGTATTTT. Amino acids: CASSLGDTQYF.

This chain uses TRBV27 with TRBJ2-5, with TRBD2 identical over 13 bases. This CDR3 contains 16 residues. Germline loops: CDR1 MNHEY, CDR2 SMNVEV (reference sequence). V was clipped by 5 bases and J by 6 bases; unmatched bases: 9. This chain's CDR3 is CASSTTSGGALKTQYF. CDR3 nucleotides: TGTGCCAGCAGTACCACTAGCGGGGGGGCCTTAAAGACCCAGTACTTC.

The sample holds one count of this clone. The chain joins TRBV27 to TRBJ2-1; no definite D call. V gave up 5 bases and J gave up 7 bases, with 12 bases separating them. Looked up from germline, CDR1 is MNHEY and CDR2 is SMNVEV (reference sequence). The CDR3 is 13 amino acids. The CDR3: CASSPLWRNEQFF. The CDR3 DNA sequence: TGTGCCAGCAGTCCCCTGTGGAGAAATGAGCAGTTCTTC.

This rearrangement joins TRBV27 to TRBJ1-6; D call uncertain. CDR1 and CDR2 from the germline V gene are MNHEY and SMNVEV (reference sequence). This CDR3 has 13 amino acids. The V gene lost 5 bases and the J gene lost 7 bases, with 9 bases spanning the gap. Written as DNA, the CDR3 is TGTGCCAGCAGTCCACGTTTGAATTCACCCCTCCACTTT. Protein product: CASSPRLNSPLHF.

This chain joins TRBV6-5 and TRBJ2-5; D is undetermined. Per germline, CDR1 MNHEY and CDR2 SVGAGI. Trimming took 3 bases from V and 2 from J, leaving 13 bases between them. There are 15 residues in the CDR3. This chain's CDR3 is CASSYPTGRQETQYF. CDR3 nucleotides: TGTGCCAGCAGTTATCCTACCGGGCGGCAAGAGACCCAGTACTTC.